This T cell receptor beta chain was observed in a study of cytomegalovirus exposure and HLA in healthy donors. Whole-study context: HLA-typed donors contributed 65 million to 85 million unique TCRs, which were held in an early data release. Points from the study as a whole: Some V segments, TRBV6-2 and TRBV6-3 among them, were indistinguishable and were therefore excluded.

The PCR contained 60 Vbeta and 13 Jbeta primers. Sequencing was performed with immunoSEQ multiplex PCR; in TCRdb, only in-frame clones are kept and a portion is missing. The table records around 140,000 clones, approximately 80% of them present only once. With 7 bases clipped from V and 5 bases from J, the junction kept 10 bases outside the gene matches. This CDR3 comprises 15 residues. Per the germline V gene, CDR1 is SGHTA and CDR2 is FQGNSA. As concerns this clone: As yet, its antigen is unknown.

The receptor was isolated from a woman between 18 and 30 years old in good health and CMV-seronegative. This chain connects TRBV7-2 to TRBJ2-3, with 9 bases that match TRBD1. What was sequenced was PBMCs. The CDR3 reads CASTRGQGNIDTQYF. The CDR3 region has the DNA TGTGCCAGCACAAGGGGACAGGGTAATATAGATACGCAGTATTTT.